This TCR beta chain was sequenced during a study of regulatory T cells in long-lasting Graves disease (dated by TCRdb to 2020 to 2022). Study-level background: Newly diagnosed Graves' disease patients had taken antithyroid drugs for less than 3 months. The study took place in China and was registered as a clinical trial. Patients with persistent Graves' disease were compared with patients with newly diagnosed Graves' disease using TCR sequencing and RNA sequencing of peripheral blood. A total of about 33 samples underwent TCR sequencing: around 13 from persistent and some 20 from newly diagnosed Graves' disease patients. The paper's findings and limits, for the study overall: Preferential use of TRBV28, TRBJ1-2 and TRBJ2-5 was observed in persistent disease, whereas TRBV20-1 and TRBJ2-1 were favored in newly diagnosed disease. Sequencing and analysis were restricted to the TCR beta chain. More public clonotypes were shared among persistent patients (2,741) than among newly diagnosed patients (approximately 930). Peripheral blood alone was examined, since thyroid tissue, which constituted the primary lesion, could not be accessed. The authors acknowledged the small sample size as a limitation that may reduce accuracy. Lower TCR Shannon entropy and fewer highly expanded clones were observed in persistent Graves' disease patients than in newly diagnosed patients, which suggested clonal expansion.

Library preparation was by multiplex PCR. TCRdb records Illumina HiSeq 4000 as the sequencer. iRepertoire HTBI primers and Arm-PCR amplification of CDR3 regions were used to construct TCR beta libraries. PCR products were gel purified before sequencing. Processing in the source paper ran as follows. Across samples, 62 TRBV and roughly 13 TRBJ segments were identified and used for gene usage analysis of CDR3 amino acid clonotypes. Filtered high-quality paired reads were merged into contigs using COPE and FqMerger. BLAST was used to align contigs to IMGT TRBV, TRBD and TRBJ reference genes, with CDR3 defined following IMGT. Any clonotype with a frequency above 0.1% was counted as a highly expanded clone. Repertoire diversity was measured by Shannon entropy, and V-J evenness by the Gini coefficient. A clonotype was considered public if more than one individual shared it. TCRdb itself trimmed the public reads at Q25 with fastp, ran MiXCR and retained productive beta chains. Each entry merges the rows of one CDR3 protein and shows their most common DNA and genes. The V and J calls and clone size are TCRdb's, not the authors'. The sample records about 400,000 distinct CDR3 sequences, about 14% of which are singletons. The ten largest account for 20% to 25% of the sample.

The time point label corresponds to: newly diagnosed GD, antithyroid drugs for less than 3 months. For both TCR sequencing and RNA sequencing, RNA was extracted from PBMCs using TRIzol. The diagnosis of Graves' disease followed American Thyroid Association guidelines. Patients were recruited from an endocrinology department in Xi'an, China. Each patient gave 9 to 10 milliliters of peripheral blood, collected in an EDTA anticoagulant tube. Ficoll Paque Plus density gradient separation was used to isolate PBMCs, and no further T cell sorting was performed. RNA quality was checked with an Agilent 2100 Bioanalyzer and agarose gel, and concentration with a NanoDrop 2000. This clonotype was seen many times. This receptor's antigen is unknown. Base quality data are lacking; no much larger clone is found one base away. V and J are trimmed by 7 bases and 5 bases, and the gene matches miss 1 base of the junction. The CDR3 goes from the cysteine to the phenylalanine over 14 residues. This entry keeps only the CDR3 DNA: 42 bases, framed from base 1. CDR1 is given as MNHEY and CDR2 as SMNVEV, both from the germline V gene (reference sequence).

The sequenced sample was peripheral blood mononuclear cells (PBMCs), obtained at new diagnosis, from a patient treated with antithyroid drugs. The TCR comes from a female donor with Graves disease. The chain is encoded by TRBV27 joined to TRBJ2-2; TRBD2 agrees with 13 junctional bases. The CDR3 protein sequence reads: CASKGLAGTGELFF. The DNA sequence reads TGTGCCAGCAAGGGACTAGCGGGAACCGGGGAGCTGTTTTTT.